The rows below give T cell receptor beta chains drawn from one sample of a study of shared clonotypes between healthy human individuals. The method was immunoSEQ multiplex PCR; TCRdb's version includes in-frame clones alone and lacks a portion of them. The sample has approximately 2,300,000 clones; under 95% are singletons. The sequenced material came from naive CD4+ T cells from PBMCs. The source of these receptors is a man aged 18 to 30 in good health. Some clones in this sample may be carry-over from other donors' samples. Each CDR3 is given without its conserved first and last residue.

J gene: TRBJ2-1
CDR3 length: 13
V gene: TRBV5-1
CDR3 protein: ASSSLAGGRNEQF

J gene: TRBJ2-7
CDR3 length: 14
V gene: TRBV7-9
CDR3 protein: ASSSASGTGSYEQY

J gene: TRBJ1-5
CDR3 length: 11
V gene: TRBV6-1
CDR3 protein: ASSARTVQPQH

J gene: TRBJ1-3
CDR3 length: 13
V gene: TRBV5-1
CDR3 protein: ASSLAQGSGNTIY

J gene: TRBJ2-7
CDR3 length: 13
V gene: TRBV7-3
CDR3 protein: ASSLMGQGADEQY

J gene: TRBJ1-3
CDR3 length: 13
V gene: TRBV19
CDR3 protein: ASSIDRSSGNTIY

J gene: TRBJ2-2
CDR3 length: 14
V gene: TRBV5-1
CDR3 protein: ASSTLDRGGTGELF

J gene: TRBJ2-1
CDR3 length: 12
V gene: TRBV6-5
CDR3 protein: ASRRLAGDNEQF

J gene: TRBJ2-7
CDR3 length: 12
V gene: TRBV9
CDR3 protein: ASIPDRRRDEQY

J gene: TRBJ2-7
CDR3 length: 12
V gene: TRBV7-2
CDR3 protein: ASSLGGRDYEQY

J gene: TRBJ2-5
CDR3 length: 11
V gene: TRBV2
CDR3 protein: ASSETGMETQY

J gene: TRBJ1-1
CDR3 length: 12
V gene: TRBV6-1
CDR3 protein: ASSRNPGTSEAF

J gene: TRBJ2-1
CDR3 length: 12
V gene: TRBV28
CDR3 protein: ASSLSSGIIEQF

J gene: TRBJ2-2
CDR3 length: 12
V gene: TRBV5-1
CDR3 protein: ASSLAMGAGELF

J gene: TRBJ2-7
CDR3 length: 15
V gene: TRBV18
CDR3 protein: ASSSTPGTSGLAEQY

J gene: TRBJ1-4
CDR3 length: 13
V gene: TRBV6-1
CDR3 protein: ASSEARATNEKLF

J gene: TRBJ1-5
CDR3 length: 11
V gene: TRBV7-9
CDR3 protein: ASSSTGDQPQH

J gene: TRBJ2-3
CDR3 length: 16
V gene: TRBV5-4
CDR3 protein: ASSSLTTLEASTDTQY

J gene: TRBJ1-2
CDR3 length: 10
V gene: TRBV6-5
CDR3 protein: ASSRYSYGYT

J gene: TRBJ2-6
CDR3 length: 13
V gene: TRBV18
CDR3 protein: ASSPGTSGANVLT

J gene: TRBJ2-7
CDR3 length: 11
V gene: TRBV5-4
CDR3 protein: ASSLAGLPEQY

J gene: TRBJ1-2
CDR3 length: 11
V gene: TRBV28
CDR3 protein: ASSPQGSYGYT

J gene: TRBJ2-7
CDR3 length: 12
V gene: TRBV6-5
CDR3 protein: ASSSLGGRYEQY

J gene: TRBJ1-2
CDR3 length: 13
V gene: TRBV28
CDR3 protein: ASSQNRGWVEGYT

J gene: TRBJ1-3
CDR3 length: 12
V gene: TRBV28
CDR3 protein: ASSSGVDGNTIY

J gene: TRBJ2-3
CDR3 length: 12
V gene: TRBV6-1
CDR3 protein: ASSEAHFTDTQY

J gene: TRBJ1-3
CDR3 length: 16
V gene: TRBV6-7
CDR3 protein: ASSRPPRGGFSGNTIY

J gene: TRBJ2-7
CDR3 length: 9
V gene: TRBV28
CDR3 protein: ASSFFGEQY

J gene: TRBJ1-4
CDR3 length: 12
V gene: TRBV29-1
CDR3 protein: SVGDRGDNEKLF

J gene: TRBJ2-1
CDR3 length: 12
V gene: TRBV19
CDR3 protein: ASSKGGSYNEQF

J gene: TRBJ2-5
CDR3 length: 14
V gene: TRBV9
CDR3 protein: ASSVTGGTGQETQY

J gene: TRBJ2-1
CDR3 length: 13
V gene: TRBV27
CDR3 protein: ASSRGSGIYNEQF

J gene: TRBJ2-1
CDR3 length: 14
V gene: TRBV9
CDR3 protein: ASSADSAGSYNEQF

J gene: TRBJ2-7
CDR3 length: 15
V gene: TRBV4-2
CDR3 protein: ASSQTRILAGVVEQY

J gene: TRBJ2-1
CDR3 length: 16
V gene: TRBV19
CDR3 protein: ASSILGFRINAYNEQF

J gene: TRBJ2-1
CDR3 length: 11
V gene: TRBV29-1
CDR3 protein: SVDAGGWNEQF

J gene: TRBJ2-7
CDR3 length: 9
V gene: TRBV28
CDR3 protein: ASSMGYEQY

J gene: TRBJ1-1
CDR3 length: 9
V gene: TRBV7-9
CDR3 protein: ASSSYTEAF

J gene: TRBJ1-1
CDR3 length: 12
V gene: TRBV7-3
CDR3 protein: ASSITGGDTEAF

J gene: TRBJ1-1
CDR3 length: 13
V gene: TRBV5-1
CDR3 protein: ASSLGTGWGTEAF

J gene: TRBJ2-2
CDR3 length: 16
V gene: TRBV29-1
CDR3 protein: SGARTRGWVGSTGELF

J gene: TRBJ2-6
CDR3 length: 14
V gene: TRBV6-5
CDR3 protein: ASSFVTGSGANVLT

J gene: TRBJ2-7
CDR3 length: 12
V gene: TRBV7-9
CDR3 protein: ASSSAGGPGGQY

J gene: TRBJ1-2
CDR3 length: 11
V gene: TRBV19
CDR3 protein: ASSMGQGGGYT

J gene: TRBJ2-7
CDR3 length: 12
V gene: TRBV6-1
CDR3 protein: ASSEGHREYEQY

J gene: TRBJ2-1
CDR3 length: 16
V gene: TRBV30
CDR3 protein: AWSRTSGQHLFYNEQF

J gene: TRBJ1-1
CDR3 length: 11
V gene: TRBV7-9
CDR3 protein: ASSFVEDTEAF

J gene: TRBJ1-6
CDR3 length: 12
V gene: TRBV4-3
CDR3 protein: ASSQVDRVSTLH

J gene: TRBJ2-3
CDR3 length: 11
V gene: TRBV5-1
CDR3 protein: ASSPDKRVTQY

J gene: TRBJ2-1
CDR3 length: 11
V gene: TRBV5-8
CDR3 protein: ASSLGPGLKKF

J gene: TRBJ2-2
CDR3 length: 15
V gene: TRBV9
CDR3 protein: ASSVAGTGVNTGELF

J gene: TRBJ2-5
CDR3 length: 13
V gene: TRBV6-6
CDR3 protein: ASSYPNRGQETQY

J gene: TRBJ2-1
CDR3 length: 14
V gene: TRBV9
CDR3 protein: ASSGGLAGGGNEQF